These 9 T cell receptor beta chains share one sample of origin, sequenced in a study of T cells after yellow fever vaccination. One entry per CDR3 protein, called by TCRdb with MiXCR from the 5' RACE reads. The table lists some 260,000 distinct CDR3 sequences, over 4.5% of them singletons, with 2.5% to 4% in the top ten. Specimen: CD4+ T cells sorted from PBMCs, collected on the day of the yellow fever booster vaccination. The receptors derive from a man aged 18 to 35 who received the YFV17D yellow fever vaccine.

This clonotype was seen more than once but under ten times. The J gene is TRBJ1-2, the V gene TRBV10-3; D is possibly TRBD1 (6 bases). Germline-derived CDR1 and CDR2 are ENHRY and SYGVKD. The CDR3 runs 12 residues. V gave up 7 bases and J gave up 2 bases, with 8 bases separating them. The CDR3 loop is CAINQGNYGYTF. The CDR3 DNA sequence: TGTGCCATCAACCAGGGGAACTATGGCTACACCTTC.

This clonotype was seen at least ten times. The chain couples TRBV5-4 to TRBJ2-7; D gene ambiguous. Germline V gene sequence: CDR1 SGHNT, CDR2 YYREEE (reference sequence). This CDR3 has 13 residues. V shed 3 bases and J shed 3 bases, with 10 bases lying between them. CDR3 nucleotides: TGTGCCAGCAGCTCTGAGGCTAGCTACGAGCAGTACGTC. It specifies CASSSEASYEQYV.

This clonotype has more than one count but fewer than ten. The chain couples TRBV28 to TRBJ2-1; perhaps TRBD1 as D (5 bases). The V gene's germline CDR1 is MDHEN and CDR2 SYDVKM. This CDR3 contains 15 residues. Trimming stripped 5 bases from V and 5 bases from J, with 16 bases between. CDR3 nucleotides: TGTGCCAGCAGTAGGGGTGGTGGGCCCCACAATGAGCAGTTCTTC. Protein product: CASSRGGGPHNEQFF.

This clonotype has just a few counts. The genes are TRBV4-2 and TRBJ2-5; D is unresolved. The CDR3 spans 14 residues. V lost 0 bases and J lost 3, with 8 bases in between. Germline V CDR1 and CDR2: LGHNA, YNFKEQ. CDR3 in DNA: TGTGCCAGCAGCCAAGATATTATAAAAGAGACCCAGTACTTC. Translating it yields CASSQDIIKETQYF.

The V call is TRBV20-1, the J call TRBJ2-1; D is unresolved. Trimming took 2 bases from V and 7 from J, leaving 12 bases between them. CDR3 length: 13 residues. Germline values: CDR1 DFQATT, CDR2 SNEGSKA (reference sequence). Here the CDR3 reads CSARSRPRNEQFF. The CDR3 DNA is TGCAGTGCTAGATCCAGACCGCGTAATGAGCAGTTCTTC.

This clonotype was detected only a few times. The rearrangement links TRBV4-1 to TRBJ1-1; 8 bases line up with TRBD1. The CDR3 has 14 residues. The germline gives CDR1 MGHRA, CDR2 YSYEKL. V lost 4 bases, J lost 3 bases, and 4 bases stayed unmatched. The CDR3 nucleotides read TGCGCCAGCAGCCGGATGACAGGGGACACTGAAGCTTTCTTT. Its protein is CASSRMTGDTEAFF.

This chain connects TRBV7-2 to TRBJ1-6; the D gene is possibly TRBD1 (5 bases). Trimming took off 0 bases at V and 10 bases at J, with 16 bases between the two ends. The V gene's germline CDR1 is SGHTA and CDR2 FQGNSA. The CDR3 consists of 16 residues. In DNA, the CDR3 is TGTGCCAGCAGCTTAGCGTCGGGGGGGTCCGGGTCACCCCTCCACTTT. Its protein is CASSLASGGSGSPLHF.

This clonotype occurred a few times. The chain links TRBV12-3 or TRBV12-4 to TRBJ2-3; the D gene is possibly TRBD1 (5 bases). The CDR3 length is 14 residues. V lost 2 bases, J lost 7 bases, and 13 bases lay in between. The DNA for the CDR3 is TGTGCCAGCAGTTTAAGGCGGCAGGGCAATACGCAGTATTTT. Translated, it gives CASSLRRQGNTQYF.

The chain carries TRBV7-2 and TRBJ2-2, with D possibly being TRBD2 (5 bases). Trimming took off 2 bases at V and 4 bases at J, with 14 bases between the two ends. From germline, CDR1 is SGHTA and CDR2 FQGNSA. The CDR3 is 16 amino acids. The CDR3, as DNA: TGTGCCAGCAGCTTAAACGGGATAGGAGTCACCGGGGAGCTGTTTTTT. The encoded protein is CASSLNGIGVTGELFF.